The clone carrying this T cell receptor beta chain was seen a handful of times. The antigen is undetermined. The sample originates from a study of T-cell reconstitution after alpha-beta-depleted transplantation in children. The CDR3 spans 14 residues. Trimming took 1 base from V and 6 from J, leaving 10 bases between them. CDR1 and CDR2 (germline): MDHEN, SYDVKM. Study observations and caveats: After transplant, at about two months, alpha-beta T cells were reportedly derived from several hundred expanded graft clones. Certain patients had high TCRbeta diversity at day 60, and it came from recipient T cells and thymic progenitors that survived. Diversity and T-cell counts at one year after transplant derived mostly from new T cells.

Unique molecular identifiers were used in preparing the TCRbeta library. Each CDR3 protein is one row after TCRdb ran MiXCR on the PCR reads. The sample has about 300,000 distinct CDR3 sequences, over 7.5% seen once. The source is a female patient aged 2-15 years who had a stem cell transplant for Fanconi anemia, so the T cells may come from the graft donor. The sequencing used peripheral blood, collected 360 days after TCRalphabeta/CD19-depleted stem cell transplant. V is TRBV28 and J is TRBJ1-5; D ambiguous. CDR3: CASSLLGTVQPQHF. CDR3 DNA sequence: TGTGCCAGCAGTTTATTGGGAACTGTTCAGCCCCAGCATTTT. Supplemented by reference TRBV28 and TRBJ1-5, the full variable domain reads DVKVTQSSRYLVKRTGEKVFLECVQDMDHENMFWYRQDPGLGLRLIYFSYDVKMKEKGDIPEGYSVSREKKERFSLILESASTNQTSMYLCASSLLGTVQPQHFGDGTRLSIL.